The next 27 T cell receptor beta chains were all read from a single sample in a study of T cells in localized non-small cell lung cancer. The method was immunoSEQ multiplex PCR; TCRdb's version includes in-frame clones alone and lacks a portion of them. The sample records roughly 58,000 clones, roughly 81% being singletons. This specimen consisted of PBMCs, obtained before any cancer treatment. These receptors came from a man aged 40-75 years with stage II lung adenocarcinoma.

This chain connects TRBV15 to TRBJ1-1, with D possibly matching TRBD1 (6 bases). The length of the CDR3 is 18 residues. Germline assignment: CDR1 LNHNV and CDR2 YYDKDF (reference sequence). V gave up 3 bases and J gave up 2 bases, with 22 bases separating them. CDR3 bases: TGTGCCACCAGCAGCCTCCCACAGGGTTTGGGGTTTAACACTGAAGCTTTCTTT. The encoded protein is CATSSLPQGLGFNTEAFF.

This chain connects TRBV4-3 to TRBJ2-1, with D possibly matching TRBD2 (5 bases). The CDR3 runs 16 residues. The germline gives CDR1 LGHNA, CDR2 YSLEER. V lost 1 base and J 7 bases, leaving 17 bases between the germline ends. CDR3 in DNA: TGCGCCAGCAGCCAAGCTATGGGAGTAGGTCCTAATGAGCAGTTCTTC. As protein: CASSQAMGVGPNEQFF.

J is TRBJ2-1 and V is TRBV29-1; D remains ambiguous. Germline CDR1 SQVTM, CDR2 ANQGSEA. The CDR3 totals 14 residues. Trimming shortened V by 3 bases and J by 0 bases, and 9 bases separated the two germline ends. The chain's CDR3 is CSVEERSSYNEQFF. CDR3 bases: TGCAGCGTTGAGGAACGGAGCTCCTACAATGAGCAGTTCTTC.

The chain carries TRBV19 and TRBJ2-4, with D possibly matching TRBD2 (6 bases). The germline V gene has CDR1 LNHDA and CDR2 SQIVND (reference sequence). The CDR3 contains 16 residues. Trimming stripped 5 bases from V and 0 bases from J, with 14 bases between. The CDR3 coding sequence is TGTGCCAGTAGTCCGCGGGGTACCCTAGCCAAAAACATTCAGTACTTC. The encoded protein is CASSPRGTLAKNIQYF.

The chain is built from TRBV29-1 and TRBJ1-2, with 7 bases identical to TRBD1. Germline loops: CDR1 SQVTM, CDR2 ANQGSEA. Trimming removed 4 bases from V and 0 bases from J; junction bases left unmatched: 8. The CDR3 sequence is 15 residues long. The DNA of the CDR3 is TGCAGCGTTGTAAGGGGGCCGGTTTCTAACTATGGCTACACCTTC. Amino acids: CSVVRGPVSNYGYTF.

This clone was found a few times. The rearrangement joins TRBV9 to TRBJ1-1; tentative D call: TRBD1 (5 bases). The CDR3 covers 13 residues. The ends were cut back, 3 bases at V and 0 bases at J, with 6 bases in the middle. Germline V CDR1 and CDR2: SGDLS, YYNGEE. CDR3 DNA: TGTGCCAGCAGCGGACAGCTGAACACTGAAGCTTTCTTT. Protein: CASSGQLNTEAFF.

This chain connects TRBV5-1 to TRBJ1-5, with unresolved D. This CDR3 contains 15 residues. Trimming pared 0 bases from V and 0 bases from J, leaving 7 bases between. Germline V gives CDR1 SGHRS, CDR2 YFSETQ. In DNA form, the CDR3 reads TGCGCCAGCAGCTTGGAATACAGTAGCAATCAGCCCCAGCATTTT. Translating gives CASSLEYSSNQPQHF.

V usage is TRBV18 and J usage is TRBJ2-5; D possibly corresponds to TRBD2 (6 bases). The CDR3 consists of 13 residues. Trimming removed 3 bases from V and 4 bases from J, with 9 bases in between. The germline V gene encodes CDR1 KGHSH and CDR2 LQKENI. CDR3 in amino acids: CASSPRDLETQYF. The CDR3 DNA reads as TGTGCCAGCTCACCGCGGGACTTAGAGACCCAGTACTTC.

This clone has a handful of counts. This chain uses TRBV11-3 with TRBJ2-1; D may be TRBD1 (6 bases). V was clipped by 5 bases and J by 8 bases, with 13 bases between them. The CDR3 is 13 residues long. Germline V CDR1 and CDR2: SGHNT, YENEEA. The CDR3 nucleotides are TGTGCCAGCAGCCCTACAGGGTTGGATGAGCAGTTCTTC. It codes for CASSPTGLDEQFF.

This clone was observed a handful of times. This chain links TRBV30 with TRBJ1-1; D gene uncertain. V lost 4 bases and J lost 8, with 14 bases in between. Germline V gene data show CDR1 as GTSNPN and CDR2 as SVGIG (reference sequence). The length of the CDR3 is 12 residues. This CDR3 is CAWIRFSQEAFF. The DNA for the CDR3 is TGTGCCTGGATCCGTTTCAGCCAGGAAGCTTTCTTT.

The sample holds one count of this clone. CDR3 DNA: TGTGCCAGCAGTTACTCACGGGCCAGCTCTGGAAACACCATATATTTT. Encoded protein: CASSYSRASSGNTIYF. This chain joins TRBV6-5 and TRBJ1-3; D is ambiguous. V was pared by 0 bases and J by 0 bases, with 9 bases between. CDR1 is MNHEY, CDR2 SVGAGI, per germline. The CDR3 totals 16 residues.

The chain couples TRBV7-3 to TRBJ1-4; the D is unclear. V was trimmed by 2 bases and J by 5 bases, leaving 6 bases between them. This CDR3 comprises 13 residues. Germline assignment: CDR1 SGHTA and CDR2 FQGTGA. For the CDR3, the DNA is TGTGCCAGCAGCTTACGGCGGAATGAAAAACTGTTTTTT. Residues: CASSLRRNEKLFF.

Written as DNA, the CDR3 is TGTGCCAGCAGCCCAACAGGAGGTGGTGGTGGGGGGCTCTATGGCTACACCTTC. It yields the protein CASSPTGGGGGGLYGYTF. The chain joins TRBV7-9 to TRBJ1-2; D possibly corresponds to TRBD1 (6 bases). CDR1 and CDR2 from the germline V gene are SEHNR and FQNEAQ (reference sequence). The germline V and J ends were trimmed by 5 bases and 4 bases, with 26 bases remaining between them. The CDR3 sequence is 18 residues long.

CDR3 sequence reads: CASSDRLAGSTGELFF. The CDR3 DNA is TGTGCCAGCAGTGACCGACTAGCGGGAAGCACCGGGGAGCTGTTTTTT. The gene calls are TRBV25-1 and TRBJ2-2; 11 bases are a match to TRBD2. CDR1 is MGHDK and CDR2 is SYGVNS in the germline V gene. This CDR3 region has 16 residues. The V segment lost 3 bases and the J segment 4 bases; nucleotides outside the gene matches: 4.

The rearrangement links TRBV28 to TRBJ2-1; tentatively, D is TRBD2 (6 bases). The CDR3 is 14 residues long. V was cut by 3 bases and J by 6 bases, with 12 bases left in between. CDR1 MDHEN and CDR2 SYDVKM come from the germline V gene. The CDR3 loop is CASSLGGEINEQFF. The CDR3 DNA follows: TGTGCCAGCAGTTTGGGGGGAGAAATCAATGAGCAGTTCTTC.

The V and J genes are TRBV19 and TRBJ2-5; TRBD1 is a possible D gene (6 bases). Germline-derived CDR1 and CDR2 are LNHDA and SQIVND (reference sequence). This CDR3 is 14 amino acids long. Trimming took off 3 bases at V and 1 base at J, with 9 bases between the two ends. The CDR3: CASSIRTVQETQYF. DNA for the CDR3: TGTGCCAGTAGTATTCGGACAGTCCAAGAGACCCAGTACTTC.

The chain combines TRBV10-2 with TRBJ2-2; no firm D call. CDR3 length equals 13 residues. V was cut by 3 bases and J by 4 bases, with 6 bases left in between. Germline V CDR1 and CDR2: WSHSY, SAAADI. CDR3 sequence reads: CASSEQSTGELFF. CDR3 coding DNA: TGCGCCAGCAGTGAACAGAGCACCGGGGAGCTGTTTTTT.

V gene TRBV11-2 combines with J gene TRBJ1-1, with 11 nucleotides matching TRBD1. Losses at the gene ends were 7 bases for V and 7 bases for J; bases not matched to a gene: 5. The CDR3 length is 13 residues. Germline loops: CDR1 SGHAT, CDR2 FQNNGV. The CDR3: CASTGQGANEAFF. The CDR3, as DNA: TGTGCCAGCACTGGACAGGGGGCGAATGAAGCTTTCTTT.

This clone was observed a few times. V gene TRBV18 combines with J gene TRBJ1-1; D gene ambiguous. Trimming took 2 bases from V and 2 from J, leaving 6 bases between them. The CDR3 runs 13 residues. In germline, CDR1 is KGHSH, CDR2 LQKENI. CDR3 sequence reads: CASSPMQNTEAFF. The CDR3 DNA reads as TGTGCCAGCTCACCAATGCAAAACACTGAAGCTTTCTTT.

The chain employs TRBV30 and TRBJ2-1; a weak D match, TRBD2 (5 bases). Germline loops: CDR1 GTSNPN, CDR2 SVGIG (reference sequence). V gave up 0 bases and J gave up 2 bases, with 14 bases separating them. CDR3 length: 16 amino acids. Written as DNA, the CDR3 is TGTGCCTGGAGTGTACTGGGCGGGCATGCCTACAATGAGCAGTTCTTC. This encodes CAWSVLGGHAYNEQFF.

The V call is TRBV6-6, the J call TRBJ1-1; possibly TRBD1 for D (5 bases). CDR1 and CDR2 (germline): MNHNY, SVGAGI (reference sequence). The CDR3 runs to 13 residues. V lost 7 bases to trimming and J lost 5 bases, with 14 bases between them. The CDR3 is CASTSSGRTEAFF. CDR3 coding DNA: TGTGCCAGCACCTCCTCGGGGCGAACTGAAGCTTTCTTT.

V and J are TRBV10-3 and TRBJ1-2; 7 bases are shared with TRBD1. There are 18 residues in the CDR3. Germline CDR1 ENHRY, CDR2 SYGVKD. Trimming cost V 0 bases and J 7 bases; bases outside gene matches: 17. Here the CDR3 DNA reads TGTGCCATCAGTGAGTCGAAAATACAGGGGTCCCAAACTCGTGGCTACACCTTC. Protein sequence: CAISESKIQGSQTRGYTF.

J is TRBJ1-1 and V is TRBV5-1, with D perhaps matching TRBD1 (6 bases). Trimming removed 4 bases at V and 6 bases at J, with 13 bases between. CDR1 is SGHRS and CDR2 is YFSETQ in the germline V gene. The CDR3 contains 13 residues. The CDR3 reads CASSPRTVSEAFF. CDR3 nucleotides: TGCGCCAGCAGCCCCCGGACAGTCTCTGAAGCTTTCTTT.

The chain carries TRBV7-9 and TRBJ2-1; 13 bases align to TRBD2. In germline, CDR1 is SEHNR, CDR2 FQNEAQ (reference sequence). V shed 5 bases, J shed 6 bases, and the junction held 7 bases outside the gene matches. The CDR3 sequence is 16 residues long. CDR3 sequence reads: CASSHGLAGASNEQFF. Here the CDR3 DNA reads TGTGCCAGCAGCCATGGACTAGCGGGAGCCTCCAATGAGCAGTTCTTC.

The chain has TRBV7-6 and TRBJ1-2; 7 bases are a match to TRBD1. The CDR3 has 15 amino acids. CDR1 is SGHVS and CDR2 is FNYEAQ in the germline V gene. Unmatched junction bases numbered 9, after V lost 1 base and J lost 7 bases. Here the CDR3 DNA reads TGTGCCAGCAGCTTAGGACTGGGACAGCCAGGTGGCTACACCTTC. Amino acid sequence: CASSLGLGQPGGYTF.

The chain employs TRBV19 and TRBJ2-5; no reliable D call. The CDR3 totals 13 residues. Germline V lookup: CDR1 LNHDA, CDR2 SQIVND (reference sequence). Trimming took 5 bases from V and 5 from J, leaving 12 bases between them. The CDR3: CASSLELWETQYF. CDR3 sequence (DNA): TGTGCCAGTAGTCTCGAGTTGTGGGAGACCCAGTACTTC.

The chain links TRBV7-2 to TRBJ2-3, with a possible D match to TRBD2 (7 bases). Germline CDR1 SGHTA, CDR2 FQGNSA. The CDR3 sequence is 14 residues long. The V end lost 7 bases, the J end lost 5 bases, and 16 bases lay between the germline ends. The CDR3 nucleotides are TGTGCCAGCACCTCTGGGGGGGCCCGAGATACGCAGTATTTT. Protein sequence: CASTSGGARDTQYF.